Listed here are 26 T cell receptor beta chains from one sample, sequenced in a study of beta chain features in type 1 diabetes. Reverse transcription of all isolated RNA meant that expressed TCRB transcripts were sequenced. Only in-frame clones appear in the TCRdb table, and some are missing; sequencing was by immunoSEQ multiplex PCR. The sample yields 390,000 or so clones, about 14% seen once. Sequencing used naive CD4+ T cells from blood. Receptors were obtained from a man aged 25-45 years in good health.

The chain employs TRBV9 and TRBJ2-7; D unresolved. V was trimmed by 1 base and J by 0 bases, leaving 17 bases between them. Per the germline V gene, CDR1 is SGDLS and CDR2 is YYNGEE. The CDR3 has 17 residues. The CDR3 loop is CASSVPFLGFSSYEQYF. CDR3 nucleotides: TGTGCCAGCAGCGTACCCTTTCTCGGGTTTAGCTCCTACGAGCAGTACTTC.

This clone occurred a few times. The CDR3 coding sequence is TGCAGCGTTGGACAGGGTAATAACTATGGCTACACCTTC. Translated: CSVGQGNNYGYTF. The chain has TRBV29-1 and TRBJ1-2; 7 positions agree with TRBD1. Germline V lookup: CDR1 SQVTM, CDR2 ANQGSEA. V shed 4 bases and J 1 base; nucleotides not matched to a gene: 3. The CDR3 runs 13 residues. The variable domain in full, completed from reference TRBV29-1 and TRBJ1-2, reads SAVISQKPSRDICQRGTSLTIQCQVDSQVTMMFWYRQQPGQSLTLIATANQGSEATYESGFVIDKFPISRPNLTFSTLTVSNMSPEDSSIYLCSVGQGNNYGYTFGSGTRLTVV.

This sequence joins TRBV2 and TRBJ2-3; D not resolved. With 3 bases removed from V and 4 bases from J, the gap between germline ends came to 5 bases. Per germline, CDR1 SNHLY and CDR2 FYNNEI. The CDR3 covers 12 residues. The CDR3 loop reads CASSDIPDTQYF. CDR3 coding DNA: TGTGCCAGCAGTGATATCCCAGATACGCAGTATTTT.

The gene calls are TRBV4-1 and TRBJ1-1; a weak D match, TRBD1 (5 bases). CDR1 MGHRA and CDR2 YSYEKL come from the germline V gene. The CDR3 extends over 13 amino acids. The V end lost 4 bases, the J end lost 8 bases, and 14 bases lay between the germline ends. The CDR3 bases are TGCGCCAGCAGCCCCAGGGTGGTGTCGGAAGCTTTCTTT. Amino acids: CASSPRVVSEAFF.

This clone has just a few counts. The CDR3 reads CASSLEAGSYGYTF. CDR3 bases: TGTGCCAGCAGCTTAGAGGCAGGGAGCTATGGCTACACCTTC. The chain carries TRBV11-2 and TRBJ1-2, with D tentatively TRBD1 (5 bases). V was pared by 0 bases and J by 4 bases, with 9 bases between. This CDR3 has 14 amino acids. Per the germline V gene, CDR1 is SGHAT and CDR2 is FQNNGV.

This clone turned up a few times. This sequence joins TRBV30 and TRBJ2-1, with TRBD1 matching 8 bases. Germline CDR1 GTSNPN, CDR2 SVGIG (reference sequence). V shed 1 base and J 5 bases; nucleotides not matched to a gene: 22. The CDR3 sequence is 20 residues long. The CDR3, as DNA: TGTGCCTGGAGTGGAAAAAGGACAGGGTATTTTAGTCGGAAGAACAATGAGCAGTTCTTC. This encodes CAWSGKRTGYFSRKNNEQFF.

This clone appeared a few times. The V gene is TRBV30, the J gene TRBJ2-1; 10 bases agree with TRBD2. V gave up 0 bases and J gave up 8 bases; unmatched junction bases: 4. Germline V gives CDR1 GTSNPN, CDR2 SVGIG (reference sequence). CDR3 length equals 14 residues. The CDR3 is CAWSVSSGSDEQFF. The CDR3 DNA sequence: TGTGCCTGGAGTGTTTCTAGCGGGAGCGATGAGCAGTTCTTC.

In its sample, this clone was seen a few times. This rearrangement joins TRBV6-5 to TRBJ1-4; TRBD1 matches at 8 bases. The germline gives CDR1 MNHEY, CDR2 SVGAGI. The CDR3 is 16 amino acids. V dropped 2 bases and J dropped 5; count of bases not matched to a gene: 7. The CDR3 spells CASSYAGTGGNEKLFF. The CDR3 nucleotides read TGTGCCAGCAGTTACGCTGGGACAGGAGGAAATGAAAAACTGTTTTTT.

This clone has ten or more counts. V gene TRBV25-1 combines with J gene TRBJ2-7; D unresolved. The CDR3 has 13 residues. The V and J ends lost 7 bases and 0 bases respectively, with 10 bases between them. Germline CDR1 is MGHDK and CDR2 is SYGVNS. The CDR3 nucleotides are TGTGCCAGCATGTCTGACCGCTCCTACGAGCAGTACGTC. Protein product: CASMSDRSYEQYV.

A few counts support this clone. The DNA of the CDR3 is TGTGCCTGGAGAATTAGTGGGATCACAGATACGCAGTATTTT. Its protein is CAWRISGITDTQYF. The V call is TRBV30, the J call TRBJ2-3; D gene ambiguous. V lost 3 bases and J 2 bases, leaving 12 bases between the germline ends. The CDR3 consists of 14 residues. In germline, CDR1 is GTSNPN, CDR2 SVGIG (reference sequence).

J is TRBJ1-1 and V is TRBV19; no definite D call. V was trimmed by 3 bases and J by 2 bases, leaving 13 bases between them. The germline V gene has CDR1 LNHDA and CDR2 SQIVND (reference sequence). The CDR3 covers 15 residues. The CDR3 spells CASSIMSGRNTEAFF. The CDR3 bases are TGTGCCAGTAGTATTATGTCAGGACGAAACACTGAAGCTTTCTTT.

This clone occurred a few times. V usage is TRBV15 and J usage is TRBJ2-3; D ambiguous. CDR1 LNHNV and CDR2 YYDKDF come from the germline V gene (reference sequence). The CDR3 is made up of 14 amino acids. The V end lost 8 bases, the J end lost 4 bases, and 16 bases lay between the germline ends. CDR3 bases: TGTGCCACCCTGACAATGAGGTCGCCAGATACGCAGTATTTT. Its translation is CATLTMRSPDTQYF.

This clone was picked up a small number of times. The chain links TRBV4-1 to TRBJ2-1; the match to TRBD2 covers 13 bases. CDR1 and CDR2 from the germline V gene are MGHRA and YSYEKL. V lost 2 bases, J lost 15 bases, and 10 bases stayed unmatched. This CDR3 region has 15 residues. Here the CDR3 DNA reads TGCGCCAGCAGCCAAACCGGACTAGCGGGAGAGACTCCGTTCTTC. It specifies CASSQTGLAGETPFF.

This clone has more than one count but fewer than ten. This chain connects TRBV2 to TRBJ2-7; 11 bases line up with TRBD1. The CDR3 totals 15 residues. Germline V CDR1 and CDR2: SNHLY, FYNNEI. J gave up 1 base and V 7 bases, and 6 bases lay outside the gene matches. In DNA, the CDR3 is TGTGCCAGCATCCCGGACAGGGGGCAATCCTACGAGCAGTACTTC. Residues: CASIPDRGQSYEQYF.

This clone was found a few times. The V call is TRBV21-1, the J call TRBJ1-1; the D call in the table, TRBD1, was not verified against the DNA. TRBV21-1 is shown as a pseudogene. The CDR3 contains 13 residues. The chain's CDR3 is CASIRQGVNEAFF. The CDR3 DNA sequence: TGTGCCAGCATCCGACAGGGCGTAAATGAAGCTTTCTTT.

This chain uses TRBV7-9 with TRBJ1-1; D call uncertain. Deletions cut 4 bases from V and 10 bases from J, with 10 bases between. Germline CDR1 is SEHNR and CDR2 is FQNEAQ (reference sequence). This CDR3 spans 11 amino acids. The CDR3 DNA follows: TGTGCCAGCAGCTCCCTACGTGTAGCTTTCTTT. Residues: CASSSLRVAFF.

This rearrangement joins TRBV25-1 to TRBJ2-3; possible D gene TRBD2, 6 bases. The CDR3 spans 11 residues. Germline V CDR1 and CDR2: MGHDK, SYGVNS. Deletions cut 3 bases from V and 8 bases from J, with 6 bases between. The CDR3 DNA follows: TGTGCCAGCAGTGAGGGGGGTACGCAGTATTTT. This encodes CASSEGGTQYF.

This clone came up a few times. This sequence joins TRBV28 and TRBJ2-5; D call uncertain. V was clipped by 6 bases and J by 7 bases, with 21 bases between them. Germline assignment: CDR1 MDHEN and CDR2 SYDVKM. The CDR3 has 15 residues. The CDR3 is CASSTPPLVLRTQYF. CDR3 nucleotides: TGTGCCAGCAGCACCCCGCCCCTGGTCCTGAGGACCCAGTACTTC.

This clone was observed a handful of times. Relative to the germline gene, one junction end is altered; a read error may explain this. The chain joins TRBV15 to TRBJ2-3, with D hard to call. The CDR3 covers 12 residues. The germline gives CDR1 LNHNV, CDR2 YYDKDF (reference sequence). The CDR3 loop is CATSRDIQIPSF. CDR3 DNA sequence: TGTGCCACCAGCAGAGATATCCAGATACCGTCTTTT.

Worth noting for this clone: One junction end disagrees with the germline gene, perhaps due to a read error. CDR3 loop: CATSVGSSGGTGELFF. CDR3 nucleotides: TGTGCCACCAGCGTAGGTTCTAGCGGGGGCACCGGGGAGCTGTTTTTT. This rearrangement joins TRBV9 to TRBJ2-2; 10 bases map to TRBD2. From germline, CDR1 is SGDLS and CDR2 YYNGEE. The CDR3 contains 16 residues.

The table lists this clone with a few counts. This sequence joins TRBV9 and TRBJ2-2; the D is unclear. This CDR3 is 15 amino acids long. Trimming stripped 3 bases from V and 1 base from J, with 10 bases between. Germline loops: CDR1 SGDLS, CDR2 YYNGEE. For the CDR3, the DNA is TGTGCCAGCAGCGCCTTTCTTCTGAACACCGGGGAGCTGTTTTTT. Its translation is CASSAFLLNTGELFF.

The CDR3 here is CASSLEGSGFFHF. Here the CDR3 DNA reads TGTGCCAGCAGCTTAGAAGGGTCAGGCTTCTTTCACTTT. The V gene is TRBV7-9, the J gene TRBJ1-6; D is undetermined. The CDR3 length is 13 residues. V was clipped by 1 base and J by 19 bases, with 17 bases between them. Germline V gene lookup returns CDR1 SEHNR and CDR2 FQNEAQ (reference sequence).

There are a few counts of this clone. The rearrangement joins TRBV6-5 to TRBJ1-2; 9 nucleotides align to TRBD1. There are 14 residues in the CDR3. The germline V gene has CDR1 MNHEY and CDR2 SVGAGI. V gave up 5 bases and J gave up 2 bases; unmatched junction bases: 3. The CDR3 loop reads CASSRGQGNYGYTF. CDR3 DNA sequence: TGTGCCAGCAGTAGGGGACAGGGAAACTATGGCTACACCTTC.

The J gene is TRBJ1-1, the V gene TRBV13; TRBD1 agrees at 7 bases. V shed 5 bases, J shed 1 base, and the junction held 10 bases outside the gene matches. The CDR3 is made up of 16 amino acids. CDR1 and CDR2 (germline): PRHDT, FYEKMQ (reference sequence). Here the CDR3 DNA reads TGTGCCAGCAGCCAAGAACCGACAGGGACGAACACTGAAGCTTTCTTT. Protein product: CASSQEPTGTNTEAFF.

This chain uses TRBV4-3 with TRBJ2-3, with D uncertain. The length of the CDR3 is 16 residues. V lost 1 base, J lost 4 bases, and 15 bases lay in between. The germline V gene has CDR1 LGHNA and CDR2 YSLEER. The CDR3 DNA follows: TGCGCCAGCAGCCAAGGGATATCAAGACAAGCAGATACGCAGTATTTT. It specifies CASSQGISRQADTQYF.

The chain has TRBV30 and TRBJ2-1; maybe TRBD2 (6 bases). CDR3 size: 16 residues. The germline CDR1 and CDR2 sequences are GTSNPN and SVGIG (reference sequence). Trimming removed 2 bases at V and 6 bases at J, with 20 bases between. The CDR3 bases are TGTGCCTGGAGTCACACCGGGACTCCACCCCTCAATGAGCAGTTCTTC. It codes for CAWSHTGTPPLNEQFF.